The text below deals with one TCR beta chain. Its antigen is as yet unknown. Germline V gene sequence: CDR1 MDHEN, CDR2 SYDVKM. CDR3 length: 15 residues. Trimming took 8 bases from V and 6 from J; bases not matched to a gene: 4. Clones were read by immunoSEQ multiplex PCR, and TCRdb kept only the in-frame ones, dropping some. Of some 46,000 clones detected, approximately 92% appear once; the ten largest clones hold around 6.3%. The sample belongs to a study of graft-versus-host responses after intestinal transplantation. Study summary: Every one of the recipients received anti-thymocyte globulin induction and afterwards took tacrolimus and steroids for roughly three years.

General study findings and limits: GvH clones were identified in recipient marrow, with some first appearing in ileum or blood.

V and J are TRBV28 and TRBJ2-1; 16 bases align to TRBD2. Sequencing used PBMCs, obtained approximately 740 days after a first intestinal transplant, on the day of a second. The origin of this receptor is a human patient who received an intestinal transplant, so some T cells may come from the graft donor. The CDR3, as DNA: TGTGCCAGCGGGACTAGCGGGAGGGCCGCCAATGAGCAGTTCTTC. It codes for CASGTSGRAANEQFF. The variable domain in full, completed from reference TRBV28 and TRBJ2-1, reads DVKVTQSSRYLVKRTGEKVFLECVQDMDHENMFWYRQDPGLGLRLIYFSYDVKMKEKGDIPEGYSVSREKKERFSLILESASTNQTSMYLCASGTSGRAANEQFFGPGTRLTVL.